Below, one TCR beta chain is given with its context. Its antigen is still unknown. Data came from immunoSEQ multiplex PCR; TCRdb stores just in-frame clones and leaves some out. In the table there are some 90,000 clones, under 95% of which are singletons. The data stem from a study of T cell responses to AZD1222 COVID-19 vaccine. Overall study findings and caveats: Possibly, clonal diversity was underestimated; donors were largely white British and included more females.

The sequenced sample was peripheral blood, obtained on day 0 of MenACWY control vaccination. The receptor was isolated from an adult in good health.

This chain's CDR3 is CASSHLGFEAFF. CDR3 bases: TGTGCCAGCAGCCATCTAGGCTTTGAAGCTTTCTTT. V and J are TRBV3-1 (or the pseudogene TRBV3-2) and TRBJ1-1; D is unclear. The CDR3 covers 12 residues. Trimming cost V 3 bases and J 7 bases, with 9 bases left between them. Germline V gene sequence: CDR1 LGHDT, CDR2 YNNKEL (reference sequence).